The 9 T cell receptor beta chains presented below share a single source sample, sequenced in a study of cytomegalovirus exposure and HLA in healthy donors (dated by TCRdb to between 2016 and 2019). The library was obtained by the immunoSEQ multiplex PCR assay. A mixture of 60 forward primers for TCR Vbeta segments and 13 reverse primers for TCR Jbeta segments was used in the multiplex PCR. TCRdb took this table from immuneACCESS and kept in-frame rearrangements with V and J called. Such tables lack part of the clones; where checked against another copy, unresolved V genes explain under half of the gap, and the rest is unexplained. For this sample there are 120,000 to 150,000 clones; roughly 76% appear just once. Of the sample, less than 3% falls within the top ten clones. Sequenced: PBMCs. Source of these receptors: a woman aged 25 to 39 in good health and CMV-seronegative.

The J gene is TRBJ2-6, the V gene TRBV11-2; 7 bases map to TRBD1. Germline V gene data show CDR1 as SGHAT and CDR2 as FQNNGV. The CDR3 sequence is 15 residues long. J lost 2 bases, V lost 4 bases, and 2 bases had no gene match. The CDR3 region has the DNA TGTGCCAGCAGCTCCGACAGGGCTGGGGCCAACGTCCTGACTTTC. Translating it yields CASSSDRAGANVLTF.

The chain is built from TRBV5-6 and TRBJ1-5, with D unclear. This CDR3 is 12 amino acids long. Germline assignment: CDR1 SGHDT and CDR2 YYEEEE. Trimming took off 4 bases at V and 0 bases at J, with 2 bases between the two ends. The CDR3 loop is CASSLSNQPQHF. For the CDR3, the DNA is TGTGCCAGCAGCCTTAGCAATCAGCCCCAGCATTTT.

This chain links TRBV25-1 with TRBJ1-5; 7 bases agree with TRBD1. V was clipped by 4 bases and J by 0 bases; unmatched bases: 6. The CDR3 contains 16 residues. Looked up from germline, CDR1 is MGHDK and CDR2 is SYGVNS. Written as DNA, the CDR3 is TGTGCCAGCAGTGGATGGGACAGCAATAGCAATCAGCCCCAGCATTTT. Its translation is CASSGWDSNSNQPQHF.

In its sample, this clone was seen once. The chain links TRBV9 to TRBJ2-1; 7 nucleotides line up with TRBD1. The CDR3 extends over 15 amino acids. V lost 3 bases and J lost 6; bases outside the gene matches: 9. The germline V gene has CDR1 SGDLS and CDR2 YYNGEE. The CDR3 is CASSARDRSSNEQFF. CDR3 in DNA: TGTGCCAGCAGCGCCCGGGACAGAAGTAGCAATGAGCAGTTCTTC.

The chain couples TRBV2 to TRBJ1-5; D perhaps matches TRBD1 (5 bases). Trimming took off 4 bases at V and 6 bases at J, with 16 bases between the two ends. Germline loops: CDR1 SNHLY, CDR2 FYNNEI. The CDR3 is made up of 15 amino acids. In DNA, the CDR3 is TGTGCCAGCAGTGTGGGTACAAGGGGCGGTCAGCCCCAGCATTTT. Encoded protein: CASSVGTRGGQPQHF. Variable domain in full (rest from reference TRBV2 and TRBJ1-5): EPEVTQTPSHQVTQMGQEVILRCVPISNHLYFYWYRQILGQKVEFLVSFYNNEISEKSEIFDDQFSVERPDGSNFTLKIRSTKLEDSAMYFCASSVGTRGGQPQHFGDGTRLSIL.

The V and J genes are TRBV14 and TRBJ2-7, with D possibly TRBD2 on 6 matching bases. Germline CDR1 and CDR2: SGHDN and FVKESK. The CDR3 contains 16 residues. The ends were cut back, 1 base at V and 3 bases at J, with 16 bases in the middle. CDR3 sequence: CASSQGDSRAGYEQYF. The CDR3 DNA is TGTGCCAGCAGCCAAGGGGACTCCCGGGCGGGCTACGAGCAGTACTTC.

This clone was counted between two and nine times. The rearrangement links TRBV4-1 to TRBJ2-2; D ambiguous. Trimming removed 2 bases from V and 4 bases from J, with 11 bases in between. CDR1 and CDR2 (germline): MGHRA, YSYEKL. CDR3 length: 15 amino acids. In DNA form, the CDR3 reads TGCGCCAGCAGCCAAAATAGACTGGGCACCGGGGAGCTGTTTTTT. As protein: CASSQNRLGTGELFF.

This clone has just a few counts. V is TRBV7-6 and J is TRBJ2-2; 10 bases are shared with TRBD2. Per the germline V gene, CDR1 is SGHVS and CDR2 is FNYEAQ. Trimming at V came to 1 base and at J to 6 bases, leaving 14 bases not matched to a gene. This CDR3 has 19 amino acids. The CDR3 coding sequence is TGTGCCAGCAGCTTAGAGCTTCGGGGGCTAGCGGGGGTTGCCGGGGAGCTGTTTTTT. It translates to CASSLELRGLAGVAGELFF.

Only one count was recorded for this clone. CDR3 residues: CASSFVTSGSHEQYF. CDR3 DNA sequence: TGTGCCAGCAGCTTTGTGACTAGCGGGAGCCACGAGCAGTACTTC. The V and J genes are TRBV7-9 and TRBJ2-7; 12 bases agree with TRBD2. CDR3 length: 15 amino acids. Germline CDR1 is SEHNR and CDR2 is FQNEAQ (reference sequence). Trimming cost V 3 bases and J 5 bases; bases outside gene matches: 5. Full variable domain (remainder filled in from reference TRBV7-9 and TRBJ2-7): DTGVSQNPRHKITKRGQNVTFRCDPISEHNRLYWYRQTLGQGPEFLTYFQNEAQLEKSRLLSDRFSAERPKGSFSTLEIQRTEQGDSAMYLCASSFVTSGSHEQYFGPGTRLTVT.